This T cell receptor beta chain was recorded in a study of T-cell reconstitution after alpha-beta-depleted transplantation in children. Trimming cost V 3 bases and J 1 base, with 13 bases left between them. The CDR3 has 16 amino acids. This sample's TCRbeta library carried unique molecular identifier barcodes. TCRdb re-called the PCR reads through MiXCR, storing one row per CDR3 protein. The sample lists around 600,000 distinct CDR3 sequences, roughly 24% occurring once. Study findings and constraints: Some patients' high day-60 TCRbeta diversity was traced to surviving recipient T cells and thymic progenitors. At the one-year point after transplant, T-cell counts and TCRbeta diversity were found to come mostly from T cells that had been newly produced. The study reportedly traced alpha-beta T cells about two months after transplant to several hundred expanded graft clones.

In its sample, this clonotype was seen a few times. Its antigen is still unknown. This specimen consisted of PBMCs, mostly from graft donor cells, obtained 360 days after TCRalphabeta/CD19-depleted stem cell transplant. This sequence was found in a boy under two years old who had a stem cell transplant for acute myeloid leukemia, so the T cells may come from the graft donor. J is TRBJ2-1 and V is TRBV12-3 or TRBV12-4; tentative D call: TRBD1 (5 bases). CDR3 in amino acids: CASSFTDNPSYNEQFF. The CDR3 DNA reads TGTGCCAGCAGTTTTACGGACAATCCGTCCTACAATGAGCAGTTCTTC.